The clone carrying this T cell receptor beta chain has only one observation. The target antigen is unknown. Positive CCR7 selection of CD45RO-negative cells yielded the naive CD8 cells, and terminally differentiated effector memory CD45RA+ cells were excluded. Assay used: immunoSEQ multiplex PCR; TCRdb lists only in-frame clones, some missing. The sample holds about 2.2 million clones, roughly 91% seen once. The data were obtained in a study of shared clonotypes between healthy human individuals. Study results and limitations: Among donors, clonotype sharing was expected to be affected by sequencing depth.

The CDR3 length is 12 residues. The germline V gene encodes CDR1 SQVTM and CDR2 ANQGSEA. Trimming stripped 6 bases from V and 3 bases from J, with 12 bases between. Sequences were obtained from naive CD8+ T cells from PBMCs. The sequence was obtained from a man between 18 and 35 years old in good health. Some clones in this sample may be carry-over from other donors' samples. The chain couples TRBV29-1 to TRBJ2-7; a possible D gene is TRBD1 (6 bases). In DNA, the CDR3 is TGCAGCGTGCTTGGACAGAACTACGAGCAGTACTTC. Amino acids: CSVLGQNYEQYF.